This T cell receptor beta chain is from a study of T-cell reconstitution after alpha-beta-depleted transplantation in children. Library preparation (for TCRbeta) was performed with unique molecular identifiers. Using its own MiXCR run on the PCR reads, TCRdb lists one record per CDR3 protein. The table shows 80,000 to 95,000 distinct CDR3 sequences, with about 8% occurring only once. The germline V gene encodes CDR1 SGHRS and CDR2 YFSETQ. The CDR3 extends over 16 amino acids. With 4 bases clipped from V and 4 bases from J, the junction kept 9 bases outside the gene matches. This clonotype occurred many times.

This receptor was identified in a human donor who donated a stem cell graft to a child with congenital amegakaryocytic thrombocytopenia. The gene calls are TRBV5-1 and TRBJ2-3; 10 nucleotides match TRBD1. Specimen: PBMCs from the stem cell graft donor, collected from the stem cell graft. The CDR3 spells CASSNVDRGGPDTQYF. The CDR3 nucleotides read TGCGCCAGCAGCAACGTGGACAGGGGGGGCCCAGATACGCAGTATTTT.